The clone carrying this TCR beta chain was seen ten or more times. What it recognizes is unknown. This sample stems from a study of early T cells in non-severe SARS-CoV-2 infection. Study background: Chains were unpaired, as sequencing was done on bulk RNA from unsorted whole blood.

Looked up from germline, CDR1 is SEHNR and CDR2 is FQNEAQ (reference sequence). V shed 0 bases and J shed 4 bases, with 12 bases lying between them. This CDR3 is built from 15 residues. General observations from the study: Private and CD4 specificities were missed by VDJdb matching, which favored anti-spike CD8 responses.

TCRdb re-called the 5' RACE reads with MiXCR, one entry per CDR3 protein. The repertoire consists of roughly 34,000 distinct CDR3 sequences, with roughly 7.1% occurring once and the leading ten covering about 13%. The chain employs TRBV7-9 and TRBJ1-2; no definite D call. Specimen: whole blood, collected at baseline. This TCR derives from an adult who was a healthcare worker with PCR-confirmed SARS-CoV-2 infection or an uninfected control (not recorded which). The CDR3 DNA sequence: TGTGCCAGCAGCTTAGCGAGTGGCCCTGGCTATGGCTACACCTTC. This encodes CASSLASGPGYGYTF.